The 28 T cell receptor beta chains below were found in one sample sequenced in a study of blood T cell repertoires in COVID-19. The assay was immunoSEQ multiplex PCR, and TCRdb's table has in-frame clones only and misses some. Of tens of thousands of clones in the sample, 65% to 85% were seen once. Sample: peripheral blood. The receptors were gathered from a man aged 55-75 years with acute or convalescent COVID-19.

This clone was counted a few times. This rearrangement joins TRBV29-1 to TRBJ1-3; D call uncertain. V lost 7 bases, J lost 4 bases, and 11 bases lay in between. Germline loops: CDR1 SQVTM, CDR2 ANQGSEA. This CDR3 spans 12 amino acids. This chain's CDR3 is CSAYYGGNTIYF. CDR3 sequence (DNA): TGCAGCGCCTACTATGGAGGAAACACCATATATTTT.

The chain is built from TRBV11-3 and TRBJ2-1, with D possibly TRBD2 on 5 matching bases. Germline-derived CDR1 and CDR2 are SGHNT and YENEEA. The CDR3 runs to 12 residues. The V gene lost 8 bases and the J gene lost 5 bases, with 10 bases spanning the gap. This CDR3 is CASRGLDNEQFF. As DNA, the CDR3 is TGTGCCAGCCGGGGTCTTGACAATGAGCAGTTCTTC.

The chain uses TRBV30 and TRBJ1-1; TRBD1 agrees at 7 bases. Trimming removed 1 base from V and 4 bases from J; junction bases left unmatched: 6. Looked up from germline, CDR1 is GTSNPN and CDR2 is SVGIG (reference sequence). The CDR3 is made up of 14 amino acids. The CDR3 protein is CAWSEGAGITEAFF. CDR3 coding DNA: TGTGCCTGGAGTGAGGGGGCGGGTATCACTGAAGCTTTCTTT. Full variable domain (remainder filled in from reference TRBV30 and TRBJ1-1): SQTIHQWPATLVQPVGSPLSLECTVEGTSNPNLYWYRQAAGRGLQLLFYSVGIGQISSEVPQNLSASRPQDRQFILSSKKLLLSDSGFYLCAWSEGAGITEAFFGQGTRLTVV.

The chain recombines TRBV27 with TRBJ2-7; the match to TRBD1 covers 10 bases. Per germline, CDR1 MNHEY and CDR2 SMNVEV (reference sequence). With 5 bases clipped from V and 3 bases from J, the junction kept 13 bases outside the gene matches. This CDR3 is 17 amino acids long. This chain's CDR3 is CASSTPPDRGNSYEQYF. The DNA for the CDR3 is TGTGCCAGCAGTACCCCCCCGGACAGGGGGAACAGCTACGAGCAGTACTTC.

This clone was recorded once. The chain employs TRBV2 and TRBJ1-1, with no clear D. The CDR3 extends over 13 amino acids. V shed 6 bases and J shed 4 bases, with 12 bases lying between them. Germline V gives CDR1 SNHLY, CDR2 FYNNEI. The CDR3 is CASSEHERTEAFF. DNA for the CDR3: TGTGCCAGCAGCGAACACGAGCGCACTGAAGCTTTCTTT.

This chain connects TRBV7-8 to TRBJ1-1; D unclear. The CDR3 consists of 12 residues. Per germline, CDR1 SGHVS and CDR2 FQNEAQ. V dropped 3 bases and J dropped 2 bases, with 4 bases sitting between them. The CDR3 spells CASSFGNTEAFF. CDR3 bases: TGTGCCAGCAGCTTTGGCAACACTGAAGCTTTCTTT.

J is TRBJ1-5 and V is TRBV5-1; 7 nucleotides agree with TRBD1. This CDR3 contains 16 residues. The V and J ends lost 4 bases and 2 bases, in that order; junction bases with no gene match: 9. Germline lookup yields CDR1 SGHRS and CDR2 YFSETQ. CDR3 DNA sequence: TGCGCCAGCAGCCCCTCAGGGGGGACAGGCAATCAGCCCCAGCATTTT. Translated, it gives CASSPSGGTGNQPQHF.

The rearrangement uses TRBV6-5 and TRBJ1-1, with a tentative D call TRBD1 (6 bases). This CDR3 has 15 amino acids. Trimming took off 0 bases at V and 4 bases at J, with 12 bases between the two ends. Germline V gene lookup returns CDR1 MNHEY and CDR2 SVGAGI. The CDR3 DNA reads TGTGCCAGCAGTTACTCGGGGGCGGCGGGCACTGAAGCTTTCTTT. Protein sequence: CASSYSGAAGTEAFF.

The chain uses TRBV28 and TRBJ1-5; D uncertain. The CDR3 is 14 amino acids. Trimming cost V 2 bases and J 6 bases, with 11 bases left between them. The V gene's germline CDR1 is MDHEN and CDR2 SYDVKM. CDR3 in DNA: TGTGCCAGCAGTTTAGTTACAGCTATTCAGCCCCAGCATTTT. This codes for CASSLVTAIQPQHF.

The V and J genes are TRBV18 and TRBJ1-2, with TRBD1 identical over 7 bases. The CDR3 is 15 amino acids. Losses at the gene ends were 5 bases for V and 4 bases for J; bases not matched to a gene: 10. Germline V gene data show CDR1 as KGHSH and CDR2 as LQKENI. The CDR3 coding sequence is TGTGCCAGCTCATCGGACAGGCTCAAAAGCTATGGCTACACCTTC. Translating it yields CASSSDRLKSYGYTF.

V is TRBV29-1 and J is TRBJ1-3, with D possibly being TRBD1 (5 bases). This CDR3 spans 13 amino acids. Per germline, CDR1 SQVTM and CDR2 ANQGSEA. V was shortened by 2 bases and J by 1 base, with 6 bases between the two germline ends. The CDR3 spells CSVERGSGNTIYF. The CDR3 bases are TGCAGCGTTGAAAGGGGATCTGGAAACACCATATATTTT.

V gene TRBV5-4 combines with J gene TRBJ1-2, with 9 bases matching TRBD1. The trim removed 4 bases at V and 7 bases at J, leaving 8 bases unmatched. The CDR3 covers 14 residues. CDR1 SGHNT and CDR2 YYREEE come from the germline V gene (reference sequence). The CDR3 sequence is CASSPDPTGGGYTF. DNA for the CDR3: TGTGCCAGCAGCCCGGACCCGACAGGGGGTGGCTACACCTTC.

This sequence joins TRBV7-9 and TRBJ2-5; 7 bases are a match to TRBD1. Germline lookup yields CDR1 SEHNR and CDR2 FQNEAQ (reference sequence). This CDR3 spans 15 amino acids. J was trimmed by 3 bases and V by 2 bases; bases with no gene match: 6. CDR3 sequence: CASSLPWTGEETQYF. The CDR3 DNA is TGTGCCAGCAGCTTACCCTGGACAGGAGAAGAGACCCAGTACTTC.

The gene calls are TRBV7-2 and TRBJ1-1; D unresolved. Germline-derived CDR1 and CDR2 are SGHTA and FQGNSA. The CDR3 is made up of 14 amino acids. Deletions cut 2 bases from V and 6 bases from J, with 13 bases between. The CDR3 loop reads CASSLSSPGAEAFF. The CDR3 DNA reads TGTGCCAGCAGCTTAAGCTCCCCAGGCGCTGAAGCTTTCTTT.

This clone turned up a few times. The chain has TRBV6-2 or TRBV6-3 and TRBJ2-5, with 9 bases aligning to TRBD1. Per germline, CDR1 MNHEY and CDR2 SVGEGT. Unmatched junction bases numbered 11, after V lost 4 bases and J lost 5 bases. The CDR3 is 16 amino acids. The CDR3 nucleotides are TGTGCCAGCAGTTCCTGGACAGGGGTTTTGAAGGAGACCCAGTACTTC. Amino acid sequence: CASSSWTGVLKETQYF.

This chain links TRBV20-1 with TRBJ1-2; D might be TRBD1 (6 bases). Trimming pared 7 bases from V and 8 bases from J, leaving 14 bases between. The germline V gene has CDR1 DFQATT and CDR2 SNEGSKA (reference sequence). There are 11 residues in the CDR3. CDR3 amino acids: CSDATTGGYTF. The CDR3 nucleotides read TGCAGTGACGCAACCACAGGGGGCTACACCTTC.

CDR3: CASSFADTEAFF. CDR3 DNA: TGTGCCAGCAGCTTTGCGGACACTGAAGCTTTCTTT. J is TRBJ1-1 and V is TRBV11-2; no reliable D call. This CDR3 is 12 amino acids long. V was trimmed by 3 bases and J by 3 bases, leaving 5 bases between them. Germline V lookup: CDR1 SGHAT, CDR2 FQNNGV.

This clone is labeled medium-sized. The CDR3 protein is CASSDEGIQPQHF. The CDR3 bases are TGTGCCAGCAGTGACGAGGGAATTCAGCCCCAGCATTTT. The chain uses TRBV2 and TRBJ1-5; D not certain. Germline-derived CDR1 and CDR2 are SNHLY and FYNNEI. V was trimmed by 3 bases and J by 6 bases, leaving 9 bases between them. The CDR3 spans 13 residues.

The gene calls are TRBV6-5 and TRBJ2-7; 7 positions agree with TRBD1. From germline, CDR1 is MNHEY and CDR2 SVGAGI. Trimming removed 6 bases from V and 2 bases from J; junction bases left unmatched: 4. The CDR3 extends over 13 amino acids. CDR3 bases: TGTGCCAGCAGCCAGGGACAGACCTACGAGCAGTACTTC. This gives the protein CASSQGQTYEQYF.

V usage is TRBV7-9 and J usage is TRBJ2-6; D not certain. This CDR3 contains 15 residues. The germline gives CDR1 SEHNR, CDR2 FQNEAQ (reference sequence). Trimming removed 4 bases from V and 0 bases from J, with 7 bases in between. The CDR3 reads CASSSLRSGANVLTF. In DNA, the CDR3 is TGTGCCAGCAGCTCCCTCCGCTCTGGGGCCAACGTCCTGACTTTC.

The CDR3 sequence: CASSFWSGADGYTF. In DNA, the CDR3 is TGTGCCAGCAGCTTTTGGTCAGGGGCGGATGGCTACACCTTC. This chain links TRBV11-1 with TRBJ1-2; D is perhaps TRBD1 (6 bases). Trimming left V 3 bases short and J 6 bases short, with 14 bases between. CDR3 length equals 14 residues. Germline V lookup: CDR1 SGHAT, CDR2 FQDESV (reference sequence).

This sequence joins TRBV6-1 and TRBJ2-5, with 11 bases aligning to TRBD2. This CDR3 is 16 amino acids long. The junction had 8 bases not matched to a gene; V was cut back by 2 bases and J by 6 bases. From germline, CDR1 is MNHNS and CDR2 SASEGT. The CDR3: CASSEWGSGGAKTQYF. CDR3 in DNA: TGTGCCAGCAGTGAATGGGGTAGCGGGGGGGCGAAGACCCAGTACTTC.

The chain uses TRBV6-5 and TRBJ1-6, with 8 bases identical to TRBD1. V lost 7 bases to trimming and J lost 8 bases; unmatched junction nucleotides: 4. Germline V gene lookup returns CDR1 MNHEY and CDR2 SVGAGI. The CDR3 sequence is 13 residues long. The CDR3 reads CASMGQAHSPLHF. The CDR3 DNA is TGTGCCAGCATGGGACAGGCTCATTCACCCCTCCACTTT.

The chain has TRBV12-5 and TRBJ2-3, with 9 bases matching TRBD1. With 0 bases clipped from V and 2 bases from J, the junction kept 9 bases outside the gene matches. Germline loops: CDR1 LGHNT, CDR2 FRNRAP. This CDR3 comprises 18 residues. The CDR3 region has the DNA TGTGCTAGTGGTTTGGTACAAGACGGGACAGGGACCACAGATACGCAGTATTTT. Translation: CASGLVQDGTGTTDTQYF.

CDR3 nucleotide sequence: TGTGCCAGCAGCCAATATGGGCCTAGCGCTCTCAATGAGCAGTTCTTC. Translation: CASSQYGPSALNEQFF. This sequence joins TRBV3-1 (or the pseudogene TRBV3-2) and TRBJ2-1, with a possible D match to TRBD2 (6 bases). V lost 2 bases to trimming and J lost 6 bases, with 17 bases between them. Germline V gene data show CDR1 as LGHDT and CDR2 as YNNKEL (reference sequence). The CDR3 is made up of 16 amino acids.

The rearrangement links TRBV19 to TRBJ2-7, with D tentatively TRBD1 (5 bases). V lost 1 base and J lost 4, with 11 bases in between. CDR1 LNHDA and CDR2 SQIVND come from the germline V gene (reference sequence). The CDR3 is 14 residues long. The CDR3 DNA reads TGTGCCAGTAGTATAGCCCCAGGGCAGTACGAGCAGTACTTC. It translates to CASSIAPGQYEQYF.

This clone was found a few times. The rearrangement uses TRBV19 and TRBJ2-1; TRBD1 matches at 8 bases. CDR1 is LNHDA and CDR2 is SQIVND in the germline V gene (reference sequence). The CDR3 contains 15 residues. V was clipped by 6 bases and J by 4 bases; unmatched bases: 8. The CDR3: CASRPPDREYNEQFF. The CDR3 nucleotides are TGTGCCAGTAGGCCCCCGGACAGGGAGTACAATGAGCAGTTCTTC.

V gene TRBV6-2 or TRBV6-3 combines with J gene TRBJ2-3, with D possibly TRBD2 on 6 matching bases. CDR1 and CDR2 from the germline V gene are MNHEY and SVGEGT. The CDR3 totals 15 residues. Between the trimmed V and J ends, which lost 6 bases and 2 bases, there was a span of 15 bases. In DNA form, the CDR3 reads TGTGCCAGCAGCGCTTGGCGGGGAACCACAGATACGCAGTATTTT. This codes for CASSAWRGTTDTQYF.